The 2 T cell receptor beta chains below come from one sample, sequenced in a study of blood T cell repertoires in COVID-19. This table comes from immunoSEQ multiplex PCR, and its TCRdb copy is limited to in-frame clones, with some not included. The repertoire includes fewer than 200,000 clones, roughly 88% of them detected once, and approximately 1.3% sits in the top ten. The sequencing sample was made of peripheral blood. The receptors stem from a man in his 60s who had recovered from COVID-19.

This chain links TRBV5-6 with TRBJ1-2; TRBD1 matches at 8 bases. There are 14 residues in the CDR3. The germline V gene has CDR1 SGHDT and CDR2 YYEEEE. V lost 3 bases, J lost 4 bases, and 5 bases stayed unmatched. The CDR3 DNA follows: TGTGCCAGCAGCTCGGCCGGACAGGGCTATGGCTACACCTTC. Protein sequence: CASSSAGQGYGYTF.

The rearrangement uses TRBV28 and TRBJ1-6; a weak D match, TRBD1 (5 bases). CDR1 is MDHEN and CDR2 is SYDVKM in the germline V gene. Trimming cost V 5 bases and J 0 bases, with 11 bases left between them. The CDR3 spans 16 residues. The CDR3, as DNA: TGTGCCAGCAGTCCAACCGGGGGCTCCTATAATTCACCCCTCCACTTT. Translating gives CASSPTGGSYNSPLHF.